A single sample is the source of the 26 T cell receptor beta chains below, sequenced in a study of CD8+ T cells in alopecia areata. cDNA reverse transcribed from extracted RNA served as the sequencing template. Generated by immunoSEQ multiplex PCR, the TCRdb table keeps only in-frame clones and is missing some. The sample holds 200,000 to 250,000 clones; 56% are singletons and the top ten take roughly 5.3%. What was sequenced was CD8+ T cells sorted from blood. These receptors all stem from a human donor in good health.

CDR3 amino acids: CASKVTGQGYYEQYF. The CDR3 bases are TGTGCCAGCAAAGTAACGGGACAGGGATACTACGAGCAGTACTTC. The chain carries TRBV2 and TRBJ2-7; TRBD1 matches 9 bases. Germline assignment: CDR1 SNHLY and CDR2 FYNNEI. The CDR3 sequence is 15 residues long. V shed 7 bases and J 3 bases; nucleotides not matched to a gene: 10. Together with reference TRBV2 and TRBJ2-7, the CDR3 gives the full variable domain: EPEVTQTPSHQVTQMGQEVILRCVPISNHLYFYWYRQILGQKVEFLVSFYNNEISEKSEIFDDQFSVERPDGSNFTLKIRSTKLEDSAMYFCASKVTGQGYYEQYFGPGTRLTVT.

There are many counts of this clone. The rearrangement links TRBV5-3 to TRBJ2-1, with 13 positions matching TRBD2. TRBV5-3 falls under the ORF class, with uncertain function. The length of the CDR3 is 16 residues. V lost 4 bases to trimming and J lost 5 bases; unmatched junction nucleotides: 6. The CDR3 here is CARSHLTSGRNNEQFF. The DNA for the CDR3 is TGTGCCAGAAGCCATTTGACTAGCGGGAGGAACAATGAGCAGTTCTTC.

V is TRBV23-1 and J is TRBJ1-2, with TRBD1 matching 10 bases. TRBV23-1 carries the ORF label, with uncertain function. The junction had 12 bases not matched to a gene; V was cut back by 0 bases and J by 8 bases. This CDR3 region has 17 residues. The CDR3 DNA sequence: TGCGCCAGCAGTCAATCGGGTCCGACAGGGGGCTGTCGGGGCTACACCTTC. Translated, it gives CASSQSGPTGGCRGYTF.

The J gene is TRBJ1-4, the V gene TRBV15; the match to TRBD1 covers 8 bases. V shed 11 bases and J 0 bases; nucleotides not matched to a gene: 8. The germline V gene encodes CDR1 LNHNV and CDR2 YYDKDF (reference sequence). The CDR3 loop spans 15 amino acids. In nucleotides, the CDR3 is TGTGCCTCACAGGGGGAGGCCGCAACTAATGAAAAACTGTTTTTT. This codes for CASQGEAATNEKLFF.

The rearrangement uses TRBV29-1 and TRBJ1-1; no definite D call. Germline V gene sequence: CDR1 SQVTM, CDR2 ANQGSEA. CDR3 length: 12 residues. V dropped 7 bases and J dropped 11 bases, with 20 bases sitting between them. The chain's CDR3 is CSGSANAPEAFF. The CDR3 nucleotides are TGCAGCGGCTCAGCTAATGCCCCCGAGGCTTTCTTT.

This clone was observed a few times. CDR3 amino acids: CASSSPREGAAPEAFF. CDR3 nucleotide sequence: TGTGCCAGCAGTTCCCCGCGGGAGGGGGCAGCCCCCGAAGCTTTCTTT. The V and J genes are TRBV6-5 and TRBJ1-1, with 7 bases lining up with TRBD1. V lost 4 bases, J lost 8 bases, and 16 bases stayed unmatched. The CDR3 is 16 residues long. The germline CDR1 and CDR2 sequences are MNHEY and SVGAGI.

The gene calls are TRBV6-5 and TRBJ1-1; D is possibly TRBD1 (5 bases). This CDR3 contains 13 residues. Trimming stripped 0 bases from V and 4 bases from J, with 6 bases between. CDR1 MNHEY and CDR2 SVGAGI come from the germline V gene. DNA for the CDR3: TGTGCCAGCAGTTACTCGGGACCCACTGAAGCTTTCTTT. Translating it yields CASSYSGPTEAFF.

This chain uses TRBV4-1 with TRBJ1-1; tentatively, D is TRBD1 (6 bases). CDR1 and CDR2 (germline): MGHRA, YSYEKL. V lost 4 bases and J 4 bases, leaving 16 bases between the germline ends. This CDR3 region has 15 residues. In nucleotides, the CDR3 is TGCGCCAGCAGCCGCGCTGATTTGGACAGCACTGAAGCTTTCTTT. Translated: CASSRADLDSTEAFF.

CDR3 coding DNA: TGTGCCAGCAGCCGCCGGCCGAGGGGGAGCAATCAGCCCCAGCATTTT. Protein sequence: CASSRRPRGSNQPQHF. V and J are TRBV5-6 and TRBJ1-5; the D gene is possibly TRBD1 (6 bases). Germline V gene sequence: CDR1 SGHDT, CDR2 YYEEEE. The CDR3 runs to 16 residues. Trimming removed 4 bases at V and 1 base at J, with 15 bases between.

The chain combines TRBV15 with TRBJ1-1; weak D call: TRBD1 (6 bases). Germline-derived CDR1 and CDR2 are LNHNV and YYDKDF (reference sequence). Between the trimmed V and J ends, which lost 3 bases and 0 bases, there was a span of 8 bases. The CDR3 covers 14 residues. CDR3 nucleotides: TGTGCCACCAGCAGGGACAGCCTGAACACTGAAGCTTTCTTT. This gives the protein CATSRDSLNTEAFF.

This clone was detected only a few times. Other DNA sequences within the sample encode an identical CDR3. V usage is TRBV19 and J usage is TRBJ2-7, with D possibly being TRBD1 or TRBD2 (5 bases each). Germline lookup yields CDR1 LNHDA and CDR2 SQIVND (reference sequence). CDR3 length equals 12 residues. V lost 5 bases to trimming and J lost 3 bases, with 8 bases between them. This chain's CDR3 is CASSPGGYEQYF. As DNA, the CDR3 is TGTGCCAGTAGTCCTGGGGGCTACGAGCAGTACTTC.

This clone was detected a few times. The chain is built from TRBV7-6 and TRBJ2-7; 7 nucleotides agree with TRBD2. CDR1 SGHVS and CDR2 FNYEAQ come from the germline V gene. J gave up 3 bases and V 3 bases, and 2 bases lay outside the gene matches. The CDR3 spans 13 residues. CDR3 nucleotides: TGTGCCAGCAGCTTCTCGGGGGGCTACGAGCAGTACTTC. As protein: CASSFSGGYEQYF.

This clone was counted ten times or more. The chain carries TRBV5-4 and TRBJ2-7; weak D call: TRBD1 (5 bases). V lost 2 bases and J lost 7, with 16 bases in between. Per germline, CDR1 SGHNT and CDR2 YYREEE (reference sequence). This CDR3 has 14 residues. CDR3 nucleotides: TGTGCCAGCAGCTTAGGGGTGGCTGCCGGTGAGCAGTACTTC. This encodes CASSLGVAAGEQYF.

This clone was seen a single time. The chain couples TRBV11-2 to TRBJ2-5; D gene ambiguous. The germline V gene has CDR1 SGHAT and CDR2 FQNNGV. The CDR3 is 14 residues long. The V gene lost 1 base and the J gene lost 5 bases, with 11 bases spanning the gap. This CDR3 is CASSLARFEETQYF. CDR3 nucleotide sequence: TGTGCCAGCAGCTTAGCCAGGTTCGAGGAGACCCAGTACTTC.

The CDR3 bases are TGTGCCAGCAGTGTGACAGCCTATGGCTACACCTTC. Translating it yields CASSVTAYGYTF. This chain uses TRBV2 with TRBJ1-2; the D gene is possibly TRBD1 (5 bases). This CDR3 is 12 amino acids long. Germline CDR1 SNHLY, CDR2 FYNNEI. Trimming removed 4 bases from V and 4 bases from J, with 7 bases in between.

This rearrangement joins TRBV27 to TRBJ2-7, with D perhaps TRBD2 (6 bases). The CDR3 covers 12 residues. The germline CDR1 and CDR2 sequences are MNHEY and SMNVEV (reference sequence). With 8 bases removed from V and 3 bases from J, the gap between germline ends came to 11 bases. As DNA, the CDR3 is TGTGCCAGCCATTCGGGGGACTACGAGCAGTACTTC. It is translated as CASHSGDYEQYF.

The J gene is TRBJ2-7, the V gene TRBV29-1; D gene uncertain. This CDR3 region has 12 residues. From germline, CDR1 is SQVTM and CDR2 ANQGSEA. The V gene lost 7 bases and the J gene lost 4 bases, with 14 bases spanning the gap. The CDR3 region is CSALLVGYEQYF. DNA of the CDR3: TGCAGCGCCCTTCTCGTGGGGTACGAGCAGTACTTC.

This chain joins TRBV2 and TRBJ1-2; no reliable D call. The CDR3 extends over 11 amino acids. CDR1 and CDR2 (germline): SNHLY, FYNNEI. Trimming took 4 bases from V and 7 from J, leaving 7 bases between them. The CDR3 spells CASSVDLGYTF. For the CDR3, the DNA is TGTGCCAGCAGTGTGGACCTTGGCTACACCTTC.

On this clone itself: This sample also contains other DNA sequences that code for the same CDR3. The genes are TRBV9 and TRBJ1-2; unclear D gene. CDR3 length: 12 amino acids. Trimming took off 0 bases at V and 4 bases at J, with 4 bases between the two ends. Germline values: CDR1 SGDLS, CDR2 YYNGEE. In DNA form, the CDR3 reads TGTGCCAGCAGCGTAGACGGCTATGGCTACACCTTC. Translating gives CASSVDGYGYTF.

This clone was seen at least ten times. The CDR3 protein is CASRRVYGYTF. CDR3 nucleotides: TGCGCCAGCCGCAGGGTCTATGGCTACACCTTC. The chain is built from TRBV23-1 and TRBJ1-2; maybe TRBD1 (5 bases). TRBV23-1 is identified as an open reading frame with a role that is uncertain. V was pared by 8 bases and J by 4 bases, with 8 bases between. The CDR3 length is 11 residues.

The chain recombines TRBV4-1 with TRBJ1-5; 10 nucleotides line up with TRBD1. The CDR3 is 16 amino acids. Germline values: CDR1 MGHRA, CDR2 YSYEKL. The J segment lost 4 bases and the V segment lost 1 base, leaving 4 bases of the junction unmatched. CDR3 nucleotides: TGCGCCAGCAGCCAAGGGTGGACAGGGGGGAATCAGCCCCAGCATTTT. Translated, it gives CASSQGWTGGNQPQHF.

The chain uses TRBV7-9 and TRBJ2-2; D might be TRBD1 (5 bases). This CDR3 has 13 amino acids. V dropped 2 bases and J dropped 6 bases, with 7 bases sitting between them. Germline CDR1 SEHNR, CDR2 FQNEAQ (reference sequence). CDR3 loop: CASSLTGPGELFF. The CDR3 bases are TGTGCCAGCAGCTTAACAGGTCCCGGGGAGCTGTTTTTT.

This sequence joins TRBV6-1 and TRBJ2-2; D may match TRBD1 or TRBD2 (5 bases each). The CDR3 runs 12 residues. The V and J ends lost 6 bases and 6 bases respectively, with 8 bases between them. Germline CDR1 and CDR2: MNHNS and SASEGT. The CDR3 DNA reads as TGTGCCAGCAGAAGGGACCCCGGGGAGCTGTTTTTT. As protein: CASRRDPGELFF.

This chain joins TRBV2 and TRBJ1-1; TRBD1 matches 8 bases. The trim removed 5 bases at V and 4 bases at J, leaving 12 bases unmatched. The CDR3 loop spans 16 amino acids. The germline V gene has CDR1 SNHLY and CDR2 FYNNEI. As DNA, the CDR3 is TGTGCCAGCAGTCCAACCTTTGGACAGGGATCCACTGAAGCTTTCTTT. It translates to CASSPTFGQGSTEAFF. Full variable domain (outside the CDR3, taken from reference TRBV2 and TRBJ1-1): EPEVTQTPSHQVTQMGQEVILRCVPISNHLYFYWYRQILGQKVEFLVSFYNNEISEKSEIFDDQFSVERPDGSNFTLKIRSTKLEDSAMYFCASSPTFGQGSTEAFFGQGTRLTVV.

The sample holds a few counts of this clone. V and J are TRBV29-1 and TRBJ2-1; TRBD1 aligns across 10 bases. The junction had 8 bases not matched to a gene; V was cut back by 2 bases and J by 4 bases. Germline loops: CDR1 SQVTM, CDR2 ANQGSEA. This CDR3 comprises 16 residues. CDR3 bases: TGCAGCGTTGAACTTCTAGGACAGGGGGATTACAATGAGCAGTTCTTC. It codes for CSVELLGQGDYNEQFF.

This clone has more than one count but fewer than ten. The V gene is TRBV5-6, the J gene TRBJ2-7, with TRBD1 as a possible D gene (6 bases). Germline loops: CDR1 SGHDT, CDR2 YYEEEE. The length of the CDR3 is 14 residues. Trimming removed 0 bases at V and 0 bases at J, with 7 bases between. DNA for the CDR3: TGTGCCAGCAGCTTGGGCAGGGGCTCCTACGAGCAGTACTTC. Protein sequence: CASSLGRGSYEQYF. Full variable domain (outside the CDR3, taken from reference TRBV5-6 and TRBJ2-7): DAGVTQSPTHLIKTRGQQVTLRCSPKSGHDTVSWYQQALGQGPQFIFQYYEEEERQRGNFPDRFSGHQFPNYSSELNVNALLLGDSALYLCASSLGRGSYEQYFGPGTRLTVT.